These T cell receptor beta chains were read from a single sample in a study of beta chain features in type 1 diabetes. Using immunoSEQ multiplex PCR, the repertoire was profiled, and TCRdb retains in-frame clones only, with some absent. Altogether under 450,000 clones are present, about 15% being singletons, with the ten largest covering 0.035% to 0.04%. The specimen was naive CD4+ T cells from blood. The receptors were gathered from a man aged 25-40 years in good health. Each CDR3 is given with its conserved first and last residue. A D gene is named only where the DNA matches it firmly. The size of a clone is reported for some rows only, either as once, few or many, or as a class for expanded clones.

15	.	TRBV13	TRBJ2-5	.	TGTGCCAGCAGCTTTTCCGCGGGATCGCAAGAGTCCCAGTACTTC	CASSFSAGSQESQYF
15	.	TRBV10-3	TRBJ2-3	.	TGTGCCATCAGTCGGCAGGGTTCTAGCACAGATACGCAGTATTTT	CAISRQGSSTDTQYF
16	few	TRBV7-8	TRBJ2-2	TRBD1	TGTGCCAGCAGTCCACTTACGGTGGACAGGGCCGGGGAGCTGTTTTTT	CASSPLTVDRAGELFF
16	few	TRBV19	TRBJ2-6	.	TGTGCCAGAAACCTCCTGAGGGACTCTGGGGCCAACGTCCTGACTTTC	CARNLLRDSGANVLTF
14	few	TRBV9	TRBJ1-1	.	TGTGCCAGCAGCTTGACAGACCTCTCCACTGAAGCTTTCTTT	CASSLTDLSTEAFF
15	.	TRBV2	TRBJ2-1	TRBD1	TGTGCCAGCAGTTCGACAGGGGGCTCGTACAATGAGCAGTTCTTC	CASSSTGGSYNEQFF
15	few	TRBV7-9	TRBJ2-1	.	TGTGCCAGCATCCCGAACAGGGTGGGGCCGGTTGAGCAGTTCTTC	CASIPNRVGPVEQFF
15	.	TRBV7-9	TRBJ1-6	.	TGTGCCAGCAGCTTATCTGACAGAAGTAATTCACCCCTCCACTTT	CASSLSDRSNSPLHF
15	.	TRBV7-2	TRBJ2-1	.	TGTGCCAGCAGCTTAATAGCGGCACTATACAATGAGCAGTTCTTC	CASSLIAALYNEQFF
11	.	TRBV20-1	TRBJ1-2	TRBD1	TGCAGTGCCACAGGGGACTATGGCTACACCTTC	CSATGDYGYTF
16	few	TRBV9	TRBJ2-3	TRBD2	TGTGCCAGCAGCGGCGCGGGAGTAAGGTATGCAGATACGCAGTATTTT	CASSGAGVRYADTQYF
12	.	TRBV6-5	TRBJ2-7	TRBD2	TGTGCCAGCAGTTTAGCGGGGGGCGAGCAGTACTTC	CASSLAGGEQYF
15	.	TRBV28	TRBJ2-1	.	TGTGCCAGCAGCCCAGCTGTGGGCTCCTACAATGAGCAGTTCTTC	CASSPAVGSYNEQFF
15	few	TRBV29-1	TRBJ2-7	.	TGCAGCGTTGAAGATCCTGCGGGGGCTCCCTACGAGCAGTACTTC	CSVEDPAGAPYEQYF
13	few	TRBV29-1	TRBJ2-1	.	TGCAGCGCCGGACAGGGAGGGGGGAATGAGCAGTTCTTC	CSAGQGGGNEQFF
14	.	TRBV18	TRBJ2-7	TRBD2	TGTGCCAGCTCTCCCCTAGCGGGGCACTACGAGCAGTACTTC	CASSPLAGHYEQYF
16	.	TRBV9	TRBJ1-2	.	TGTGCCAGCAGCGTAGGCTCGAGGGGGAAAACCTATGGCTACACCTTC	CASSVGSRGKTYGYTF
16	once	TRBV9	TRBJ2-1	TRBD2	TGTGCCAGCAGCGTAGTAGGGTTCCCGGGAGGCGATGAGCAGTTCTTC	CASSVVGFPGGDEQFF
15	.	TRBV6-5	TRBJ2-2	TRBD2	TGTGCCAGCAGTCCCCTGACTAGCTCCGGCGGGGAGCTGTTTTTT	CASSPLTSSGGELFF
14	few	TRBV2	TRBJ2-3	.	TGTGCCAGCAGACAGGACTCTAGCACAGATACGCAGTATTTT	CASRQDSSTDTQYF
15	few	TRBV18	TRBJ2-1	TRBD1	TGTGCCAGCTCACCACTACAGGGGGAGGACAATGAGCAGTTCTTC	CASSPLQGEDNEQFF
13	.	TRBV25-1	TRBJ1-4	.	TGTGCCAGCAGTCATGGAACTAATGAAAAACTGTTTTTT	CASSHGTNEKLFF
12	few	TRBV29-1	TRBJ2-5	.	TGCAGCGTTGACGAAGTGGGAGAGACCCAGTACTTC	CSVDEVGETQYF
15	few	TRBV4-1	TRBJ1-2	.	TGCGCCAGCAGGACCTTGGGTTTAGCTAACTATGGCTACACCTTC	CASRTLGLANYGYTF
16	few	TRBV9	TRBJ1-3	.	TGTGCCAGCAGCGTGCGGGGGGACTCCTCTGGAAACACCATATATTTT	CASSVRGDSSGNTIYF
11	.	TRBV2	TRBJ1-1	.	TGTGCCAGCTGTTTAGACACTGAAGCTTTCTTT	CASCLDTEAFF
14	few	TRBV6-1	TRBJ2-5	TRBD2	TGTGCCAGCAGACTAGCGGGAGGTCGGGAGACCCAGTACTTC	CASRLAGGRETQYF
15	.	TRBV15	TRBJ2-4	.	TGTGCCGCCGGGGTCGCGCCACTAGCCAAAAACATTCAGTACTTC	CAAGVAPLAKNIQYF
13	.	TRBV6-1	TRBJ2-7	.	TGTGCCAGCAGTGAAAGGCAGAGTATCGAGCAGTACTTC	CASSERQSIEQYF
13	.	TRBV5-1	TRBJ2-2	.	TGCGCCAGCAGCGACAGGAGCACCGGGGAGCTGTTTTTT	CASSDRSTGELFF
13	few	TRBV14	TRBJ2-2	.	TGTGCCAGCAGCCAAGATCATCTGAGGGAGCTGTTTTTT	CASSQDHLRELFF
12	few	TRBV7-9	TRBJ2-2	.	TGTGCCAGCAGCATCATTTCCGGGGAGCTGTTTTTT	CASSIISGELFF